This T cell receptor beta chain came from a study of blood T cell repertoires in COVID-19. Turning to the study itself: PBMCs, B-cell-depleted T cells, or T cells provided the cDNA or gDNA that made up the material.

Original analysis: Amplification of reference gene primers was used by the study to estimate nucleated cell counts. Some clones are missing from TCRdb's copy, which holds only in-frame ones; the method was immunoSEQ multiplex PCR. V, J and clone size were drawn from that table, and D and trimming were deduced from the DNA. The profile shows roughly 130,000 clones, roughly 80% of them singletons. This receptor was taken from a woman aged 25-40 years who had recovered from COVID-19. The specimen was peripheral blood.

CDR3 in amino acids: CASSPREDGRAEAFF. The CDR3 nucleotides are TGTGCCAGCAGCCCCAGGGAAGACGGTAGGGCTGAAGCTTTCTTT. The chain is built from TRBV9 and TRBJ1-1, with a weak D call TRBD1 (5 bases). The CDR3 contains 15 residues. CDR1 is SGDLS and CDR2 is YYNGEE in the germline V gene. Trimming shortened V by 4 bases and J by 6 bases, and 19 bases separated the two germline ends.